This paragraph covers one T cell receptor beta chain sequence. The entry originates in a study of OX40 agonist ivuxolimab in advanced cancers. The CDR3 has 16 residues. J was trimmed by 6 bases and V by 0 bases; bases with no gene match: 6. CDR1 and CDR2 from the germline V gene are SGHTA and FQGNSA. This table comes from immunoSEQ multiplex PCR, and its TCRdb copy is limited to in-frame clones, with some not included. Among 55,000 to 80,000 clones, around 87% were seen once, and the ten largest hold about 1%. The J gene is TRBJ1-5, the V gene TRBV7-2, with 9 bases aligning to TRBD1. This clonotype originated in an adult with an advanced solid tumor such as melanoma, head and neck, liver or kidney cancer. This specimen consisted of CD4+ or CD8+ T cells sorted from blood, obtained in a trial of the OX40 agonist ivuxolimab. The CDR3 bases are TGTGCCAGCAGCTTAGCCGGGACAGGGATTGGTCAGCCCCAGCATTTT. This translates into CASSLAGTGIGQPQHF.